This T cell receptor beta chain was recovered during a study of T cell responses to AZD1222 COVID-19 vaccine. This CDR3 is 12 amino acids long. The germline CDR1 and CDR2 sequences are LGHDT and YNNKEL (reference sequence). V lost 0 bases, J lost 6 bases, and 6 bases lay in between. The protocol was immunoSEQ multiplex PCR, while the TCRdb copy is restricted to in-frame clones and leaves out a portion. The repertoire holds some 130,000 clones, with 75% to 90% as singletons. The genes are TRBV3-1 (or the pseudogene TRBV3-2) and TRBJ2-7; no reliable D call. This clonotype originated in an adult in good health. The input for sequencing was peripheral blood, taken on day 0 of AZD1222 vaccination. The CDR3 region is CASSQESVEQYF. DNA of the CDR3: TGTGCCAGCAGCCAAGAATCGGTCGAGCAGTACTTC.